This entry lists 9 T cell receptor beta chains sequenced from one sample in a study of T cells after yellow fever vaccination. Each CDR3 protein is one row after TCRdb ran MiXCR on the 5' RACE reads. The repertoire holds about 340,000 distinct CDR3 sequences, with 3% to 4.5% as singletons. Sequencing used PBMCs, obtained 5 days after the yellow fever booster vaccination. The receptors here all came from a young man who received the YFV17D yellow fever vaccine.

This clonotype came up a few times. V usage is TRBV20-1 and J usage is TRBJ1-3; 8 bases map to TRBD1. V was pared by 6 bases and J by 2 bases, with 9 bases of the junction left unmatched. Germline loops: CDR1 DFQATT, CDR2 SNEGSKA (reference sequence). The CDR3 loop spans 15 amino acids. The CDR3 is CSATIRTGTGNTIYF. The CDR3 region has the DNA TGCAGTGCCACCATCCGGACAGGGACTGGAAACACCATATATTTT.

The chain recombines TRBV5-1 with TRBJ1-1; no definite D call. Per the germline V gene, CDR1 is SGHRS and CDR2 is YFSETQ. The CDR3 length is 15 residues. The V end was cut by 4 bases, the J end by 5 bases, with 18 bases between. In DNA form, the CDR3 reads TGCGCCAGCAGCGAATTGTCCGCCCGGCAAACTGAAGCTTTCTTT. Amino acid sequence: CASSELSARQTEAFF.

This clonotype was seen more than once but under ten times. The J gene is TRBJ1-2, the V gene TRBV14; no clear D gene. Germline CDR1 SGHDN, CDR2 FVKESK. CDR3 length: 15 residues. V gave up 4 bases and J gave up 1 base, with 13 bases separating them. The CDR3 reads CASSLGARDNYGYTF. CDR3 sequence (DNA): TGTGCCAGCAGCCTCGGAGCCCGAGATAACTATGGCTACACCTTC.

This clonotype was detected ten times or more. The CDR3 coding sequence is TGTGCCAGCAGCTCGGACACCCCAGATACGCAGTATTTT. As protein: CASSSDTPDTQYF. This rearrangement joins TRBV5-6 to TRBJ2-3; D possibly corresponds to TRBD1 (5 bases). CDR1 and CDR2 (germline): SGHDT, YYEEEE. The V end lost 3 bases, the J end lost 4 bases, and 9 bases lay between the germline ends. The CDR3 length is 13 residues.

Ten or more counts support this clonotype. The V and J genes are TRBV5-1 and TRBJ1-1; D may be TRBD1 (5 bases). The CDR3 spans 15 residues. The germline V gene encodes CDR1 SGHRS and CDR2 YFSETQ. Trimming shortened V by 3 bases and J by 3 bases, and 15 bases separated the two germline ends. This CDR3 reads CASSWSPLGDTEAFF. For the CDR3, the DNA is TGCGCCAGCAGCTGGAGCCCTTTAGGGGACACTGAAGCTTTCTTT.

This clonotype was counted many times. The CDR3 DNA follows: TGCAGCCGGCGGGTCTCGAATGAAAAACTGTTTTTT. The encoded protein is CSRRVSNEKLFF. The chain is built from TRBV29-1 and TRBJ1-4; D is uncertain. Germline CDR1 SQVTM, CDR2 ANQGSEA. Trimming removed 8 bases from V and 5 bases from J, with 12 bases in between. The CDR3 runs 12 residues. The full variable domain, in which reference TRBV29-1 and TRBJ1-4 provide the parts outside the CDR3, is SAVISQKPSRDICQRGTSLTIQCQVDSQVTMMFWYRQQPGQSLTLIATANQGSEATYESGFVIDKFPISRPNLTFSTLTVSNMSPEDSSIYLCSRRVSNEKLFFGSGTQLSVL.

This chain connects TRBV11-1 to TRBJ1-1; D might be TRBD1 (6 bases). V lost 7 bases, J lost 6 bases, and 18 bases lay in between. The CDR3 sequence is 14 residues long. Germline V lookup: CDR1 SGHAT, CDR2 FQDESV (reference sequence). The CDR3 sequence: CASTPWAGDPEAFF. The CDR3, as DNA: TGTGCCAGCACCCCCTGGGCAGGGGATCCTGAAGCTTTCTTT.

V is TRBV20-1 and J is TRBJ1-1; perhaps TRBD1 as D (6 bases). The germline CDR1 and CDR2 sequences are DFQATT and SNEGSKA (reference sequence). V was trimmed by 6 bases and J by 6 bases, leaving 23 bases between them. The CDR3 contains 15 residues. CDR3 amino acids: CSALPPTGAISEAFF. The CDR3 region has the DNA TGCAGTGCCCTCCCCCCGACAGGAGCGATTTCTGAAGCTTTCTTT.

The chain has TRBV7-2 and TRBJ2-1; no reliable D call. Trimming stripped 3 bases from V and 1 base from J, with 7 bases between. CDR1 SGHTA and CDR2 FQGNSA come from the germline V gene. This CDR3 spans 14 amino acids. Here the CDR3 reads CASSLAISYNEQFF. The CDR3 nucleotides read TGTGCCAGCAGCTTGGCGATTTCCTACAATGAGCAGTTCTTC.